This TCR beta chain came from a study of T-cell reconstitution after alpha-beta-depleted transplantation in children. Findings and caveats of the study: Surviving recipient cells, namely T cells and thymic progenitors, were the source of high day-60 TCRbeta diversity in some patients. Counts and diversity of T cells one year after transplant came mostly from newly produced T cells.

Preparation of the TCRbeta library used unique molecular identifiers. TCRdb ran MiXCR on the PCR reads and lists one entry per CDR3 protein. The sample includes about a million distinct CDR3 sequences, under 30% seen only once; the top ten take roughly 28%. This clonotype was counted only a few times. Its antigen is not identified. This sequence originates from a boy under two years old who had a stem cell transplant for SCID, so the T cells may come from the graft donor. Sample: PBMCs, mostly from graft donor cells, taken 360 days after TCRalphabeta/CD19-depleted stem cell transplant.

The CDR3 loop is CASATGAFGVSSGANVLTF. In nucleotides, the CDR3 is TGCGCCAGCGCGACGGGGGCCTTCGGCGTGAGCTCTGGGGCCAACGTCCTGACTTTC. This chain connects TRBV5-1 to TRBJ2-6, with D perhaps being TRBD1 or TRBD2 (6 bases each). V dropped 7 bases and J dropped 0 bases, with 23 bases sitting between them. CDR1 SGHRS and CDR2 YFSETQ come from the germline V gene. The CDR3 consists of 19 residues.